This T cell receptor beta chain was retrieved from a study of cytomegalovirus exposure and HLA in healthy donors. Whole-study results and caveats: The analysis excluded some indistinguishable V segments, including TRBV6-2 and TRBV6-3. An apparent linkage of common viral pathogens to several of the most significant clusters emerged in a later analysis.

V shed 5 bases and J shed 1 base, with 8 bases lying between them. This CDR3 region has 13 residues. The germline gives CDR1 SGHDN, CDR2 FVKESK. Worth noting for this clone: Its antigen is currently unknown.

Amplification used 60 Vbeta primers and 13 Jbeta primers. As processed by the authors: In a later analysis, some 11 million of about 80 million unique beta chains occurred in at least two donors. Using immunoSEQ multiplex PCR, the repertoire was profiled, and TCRdb retains in-frame clones only, with some absent. V, J and clone size derive from that table, while D and trimming were established from the DNA sequence. The sample consists of approximately 150,000 clones, roughly 82% of them appearing once. The specimen was PBMCs. The V and J genes are TRBV14 and TRBJ2-5, with D uncertain. The sequence came from a woman aged 30 to 39 in good health and CMV-seronegative. The DNA for the CDR3 is TGTGCCAGCAGCTCGTATCTCCAAGAGACCCAGTACTTC. This translates into CASSSYLQETQYF.